These 14 T cell receptor beta chains share one sample of origin, sequenced in a study of blood T cell repertoires in COVID-19. The protocol was immunoSEQ multiplex PCR, while the TCRdb copy is restricted to in-frame clones and leaves out a portion. This table holds about 300,000 clones, 87% found once. Sequencing was performed on PBMCs or T cells enriched from blood (not recorded which). Every receptor here comes from a woman aged 25 to 39 who had recovered from COVID-19.

The rearrangement links TRBV10-3 to TRBJ2-1, with D possibly TRBD1 on 6 matching bases. This CDR3 comprises 12 residues. CDR1 is ENHRY, CDR2 SYGVKD, per germline. The V end was cut by 3 bases, the J end by 7 bases, with 7 bases between. Here the CDR3 reads CAISERGNEQFF. The CDR3 DNA reads as TGTGCCATCAGTGAAAGGGGGAATGAGCAGTTCTTC.

The rearrangement joins TRBV3-1 (or the pseudogene TRBV3-2) to TRBJ1-2; D not resolved. Deletions cut 1 base from V and 6 bases from J, with 6 bases between. The CDR3 covers 12 residues. Germline values: CDR1 LGHDT, CDR2 YNNKEL (reference sequence). The CDR3, as DNA: TGTGCCAGCAGCCAAGCCCTACATGGCTACACCTTC. As protein: CASSQALHGYTF.

The chain recombines TRBV5-1 with TRBJ2-2; a weak D match, TRBD1 (5 bases). Trimming took off 0 bases at V and 4 bases at J, with 13 bases between the two ends. The CDR3 totals 16 residues. CDR1 is SGHRS, CDR2 YFSETQ, per germline. This CDR3 reads CASSLDRTIPTGELFF. The CDR3 DNA follows: TGCGCCAGCAGCTTGGACCGGACAATCCCCACCGGGGAGCTGTTTTTT.

The chain couples TRBV5-4 to TRBJ1-1; perhaps TRBD1 as D (5 bases). This CDR3 spans 13 amino acids. Trimming removed 2 bases at V and 4 bases at J, with 9 bases between. Germline V gene sequence: CDR1 SGHNT, CDR2 YYREEE (reference sequence). The CDR3 coding sequence is TGTGCCAGCAGCTTCTTCGGGGGCACTGAAGCTTTCTTT. Amino acid sequence: CASSFFGGTEAFF. Using reference TRBV5-4 and TRBJ1-1 for the parts outside the CDR3, the full variable domain is ETGVTQSPTHLIKTRGQQVTLRCSSQSGHNTVSWYQQALGQGPQFIFQYYREEENGRGNFPPRFSGLQFPNYSSELNVNALELDDSALYLCASSFFGGTEAFFGQGTRLTVV.

V gene TRBV30 combines with J gene TRBJ1-4; 7 bases are shared with TRBD1. Germline trimming cut 2 bases from V and 4 bases from J; bases unmatched to any gene: 7. Germline assignment: CDR1 GTSNPN and CDR2 SVGIG (reference sequence). This CDR3 comprises 15 residues. This CDR3 reads CAWSTRQGFNEKLFF. CDR3 in DNA: TGTGCCTGGAGTACCCGACAGGGATTTAATGAAAAACTGTTTTTT.

The rearrangement uses TRBV4-1 and TRBJ1-1, with D uncertain. The CDR3 sequence is 13 residues long. Trimming shortened V by 1 base and J by 0 bases, and 3 bases separated the two germline ends. Germline V gene data show CDR1 as MGHRA and CDR2 as YSYEKL. CDR3: CASSQVVNTEAFF. The CDR3 DNA reads TGCGCCAGCAGCCAAGTAGTGAACACTGAAGCTTTCTTT.

The V gene is TRBV7-2, the J gene TRBJ1-1; the match to TRBD1 covers 7 bases. This CDR3 spans 14 amino acids. Germline CDR1 is SGHTA and CDR2 is FQGNSA. Germline trimming cut 6 bases from V and 3 bases from J; bases unmatched to any gene: 7. CDR3 protein: CASREDRLYTEAFF. In nucleotides, the CDR3 is TGTGCCAGCAGGGAGGACAGGCTGTACACTGAAGCTTTCTTT.

The chain carries TRBV30 and TRBJ2-2; 7 bases align to TRBD2. V lost 8 bases, J lost 4 bases, and 7 bases stayed unmatched. The CDR3 runs 13 residues. Germline CDR1 and CDR2: GTSNPN and SVGIG (reference sequence). CDR3 sequence reads: CAQPTSPTGELFF. The CDR3 DNA reads TGTGCCCAACCGACTAGCCCCACCGGGGAGCTGTTTTTT.

The chain couples TRBV7-9 to TRBJ2-3; 10 positions match TRBD1. This CDR3 has 16 amino acids. CDR1 is SEHNR and CDR2 is FQNEAQ in the germline V gene (reference sequence). The J segment lost 0 bases and the V segment lost 5 bases, leaving 5 bases of the junction unmatched. The CDR3 DNA is TGTGCCAGCAGCGTGAGGACAGGGGGAAGCACAGATACGCAGTATTTT. This sequence encodes CASSVRTGGSTDTQYF.

This chain uses TRBV2 with TRBJ1-2; D is unresolved. Germline assignment: CDR1 SNHLY and CDR2 FYNNEI. There are 12 residues in the CDR3. Trimming cost V 4 bases and J 7 bases, with 10 bases left between them. The CDR3 loop reads CASSVGGSGYTF. As DNA, the CDR3 is TGTGCCAGCAGTGTTGGAGGGAGTGGCTACACCTTC.

The CDR3 DNA reads TGTGCCAGCAGCCAAGGAGTCGGGGACTATGGCTACACCTTC. Encoded protein: CASSQGVGDYGYTF. V usage is TRBV4-2 and J usage is TRBJ1-2; D gene ambiguous. Trimming shortened V by 1 base and J by 3 bases, and 9 bases separated the two germline ends. Looked up from germline, CDR1 is LGHNA and CDR2 is YNFKEQ. The CDR3 consists of 14 residues.

This clone was picked up one time. Here the CDR3 DNA reads TGCGCCAGCAGCTTGGAGGGGGTTAGCACAGATACGCAGTATTTT. Encoded protein: CASSLEGVSTDTQYF. This chain uses TRBV5-1 with TRBJ2-3, with TRBD1 as a possible D gene (6 bases). Deletions cut 0 bases from V and 0 bases from J, with 8 bases between. The CDR3 has 15 residues. CDR1 is SGHRS, CDR2 YFSETQ, per germline.

The chain links TRBV5-1 to TRBJ2-2, with D tentatively TRBD1 (6 bases). The CDR3 loop spans 13 amino acids. Germline loops: CDR1 SGHRS, CDR2 YFSETQ. The germline V and J ends were trimmed by 6 bases and 6 bases, with 12 bases remaining between them. The CDR3 spells CASTTGQSGELFF. The CDR3 DNA reads as TGCGCCAGCACCACCGGACAGTCCGGGGAGCTGTTTTTT.

The rearrangement links TRBV20-1 to TRBJ1-1, with D possibly matching TRBD1 (6 bases). CDR3 length equals 14 residues. With 3 bases removed from V and 3 bases from J, the gap between germline ends came to 14 bases. Germline-derived CDR1 and CDR2 are DFQATT and SNEGSKA (reference sequence). CDR3 residues: CSASYPGEDTEAFF. The CDR3, as DNA: TGCAGTGCTAGTTATCCAGGGGAAGACACTGAAGCTTTCTTT.